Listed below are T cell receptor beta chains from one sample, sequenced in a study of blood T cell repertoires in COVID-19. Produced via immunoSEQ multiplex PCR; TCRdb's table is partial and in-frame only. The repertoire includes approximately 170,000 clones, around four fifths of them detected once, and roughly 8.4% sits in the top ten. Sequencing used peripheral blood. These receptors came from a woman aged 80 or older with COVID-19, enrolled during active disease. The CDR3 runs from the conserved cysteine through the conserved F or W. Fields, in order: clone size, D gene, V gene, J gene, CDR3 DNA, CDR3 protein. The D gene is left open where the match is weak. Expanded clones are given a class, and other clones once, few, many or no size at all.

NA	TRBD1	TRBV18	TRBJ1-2	TGTGCCAGCTCACCCGGGACAGGGGAGGGAGGCTACACCTTC	CASSPGTGEGGYTF
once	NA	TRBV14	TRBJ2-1	TGTGCCAGCAGCCAAGGGGTCGCTCCGGGGAACAATGAGCAGTTCTTC	CASSQGVAPGNNEQFF
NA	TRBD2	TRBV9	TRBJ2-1	TGTGCCAGCAGCGGGGGAGGGACTAGCGGGAGCGGTATAGACAATGAGCAGTTCTTC	CASSGGGTSGSGIDNEQFF
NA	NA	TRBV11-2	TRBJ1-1	TGTGCCAGCAGCCTGAACCAGGCCCTAAACACTGAAGCTTTCTTT	CASSLNQALNTEAFF
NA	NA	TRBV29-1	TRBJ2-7	TGCAGCGTTCTGAGCGTATACGAGCAGTACTTC	CSVLSVYEQYF
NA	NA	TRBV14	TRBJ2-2	TGTGCCAGCAGCCGACAGCCCGGGGAGCTGTTTTTT	CASSRQPGELFF
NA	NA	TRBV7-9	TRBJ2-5	TGTGCCAGCAGCGACGCATCTAGCGCGGGAAAGACCCAGTACTTC	CASSDASSAGKTQYF
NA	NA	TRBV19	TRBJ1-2	TGTGCCAGTAGTATCCAGGGGAGCTACACCTTC	CASSIQGSYTF
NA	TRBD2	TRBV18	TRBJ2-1	TGTGCCAGCTCACCACGGGCTAGCGGGAGAACAAACAGGGGGGAGCCCAGCTCCTACAATGAGCAGTTCTTC	CASSPRASGRTNRGEPSSYNEQFF
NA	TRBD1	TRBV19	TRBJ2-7	TGTGCCAGTAGTCTGACAGGGGTGAACGAGCAGTACTTC	CASSLTGVNEQYF
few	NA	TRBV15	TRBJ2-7	TGTGCCACCAGCAGAGAGGCTAGCGTCTACGAGCAGTACTTC	CATSREASVYEQYF
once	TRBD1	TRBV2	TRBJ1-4	TGTGCCAGCAGTGGGGGACAGGGGTATGAAAAACTGTTTTTT	CASSGGQGYEKLFF
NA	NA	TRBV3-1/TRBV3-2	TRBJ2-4	TGTGCCAGCAGCCAAGAAGGGACACTAGCCAAAAACATTCAGTACTTC	CASSQEGTLAKNIQYF
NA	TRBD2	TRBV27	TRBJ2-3	TGTGCCTGCAGGGGACTAGCGCAGGTAGGAGATACGCAGTATTTT	CACRGLAQVGDTQYF
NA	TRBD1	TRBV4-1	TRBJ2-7	TGCGCCAGCAGCCAAGGGGGACAGGTTACCTCAATCTACGAGCAGTACTTC	CASSQGGQVTSIYEQYF
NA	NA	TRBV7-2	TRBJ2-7	TGTGCCAGCAGCTTAGGTTTTCAGGGTAATCACTACGAGCAGTACTTC	CASSLGFQGNHYEQYF
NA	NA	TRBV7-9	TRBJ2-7	TGTGCCAGCAGCTCAACCCCCGCCGTACGGGACGAGCAGTACTTC	CASSSTPAVRDEQYF